The table lists the clone carrying this T cell receptor (beta chain) with a count of one. It was from alopecia areata patients that lesional scalp punch biopsies and peripheral blood were collected. Starting from PBMCs, sorting isolated CD4+ and CD8+ T cells. Isolated RNA was reverse transcribed into cDNA used as the sequencing template. This table comes from immunoSEQ multiplex PCR, and its TCRdb copy is limited to in-frame clones, with some not included. The repertoire includes about 150,000 clones, roughly 48% of them detected once, and 6.5% to 7.5% sits in the top ten. The sample comes from a study of CD8+ T cells in alopecia areata. For the study at large: Patients received oral tofacitinib, 5 to 10 mg twice daily, for moderate-to-severe alopecia areata.

The CDR3 covers 13 residues. Germline V lookup: CDR1 SEHNR, CDR2 FQNEAQ (reference sequence). V shed 3 bases and J shed 1 base, with 6 bases lying between them. The rearrangement uses TRBV7-9 and TRBJ1-1; D gene ambiguous. Input material: CD4+ T cells sorted from blood. The TCR originated in a human donor with alopecia areata. In nucleotides, the CDR3 is TGTGCCAGCAGCTTCGGTGAGAACACTGAAGCTTTCTTT. Translated: CASSFGENTEAFF.